The sequence of this T cell receptor (beta chain) was determined in a study of cytomegalovirus exposure and HLA in healthy donors. On this clone itself: Its antigen is as yet unknown.

Profiling relied on immunoSEQ multiplex PCR, and the TCRdb table lists in-frame clones only, not all of them. The sample holds 180,000 or so clones, around nine tenths seen once. Trimming stripped 2 bases from V and 6 bases from J, with 10 bases between. The CDR3 length is 13 residues. Germline values: CDR1 SGHVS, CDR2 FQNEAQ. The validation cohort, a group of 120 subjects, included the donors and was separate from the approximately 680-subject first cohort. Study-level points and caveats: According to the study, 150 to 200 TCR beta chains were cytomegalovirus-associated.

What was sequenced was PBMCs. V usage is TRBV7-8 and J usage is TRBJ1-1; possible D gene TRBD1, 6 bases. The receptor comes from a man aged 18-30 years in good health and CMV-seropositive. CDR3 in DNA: TGTGCCAGCAGCTTACAAACAGGGTCTGAAGCTTTCTTT. It translates to CASSLQTGSEAFF. The full variable domain, its missing parts supplied by reference TRBV7-8 and TRBJ1-1, is GAGVSQSPRYKVAKRGQDVALRCDPISGHVSLFWYQQALGQGPEFLTYFQNEAQLDKSGLPSDRFFAERPEGSVSTLKIQRTQQEDSAVYLCASSLQTGSEAFFGQGTRLTVV.